The subject of this entry is one T cell receptor beta chain. The data stem from a study of blood T cell repertoires in COVID-19. Study details: COVID-19 samples, acute and convalescent, were from the United States, Italy and Spain. The cDNA or gDNA used as material had been derived from T cells, B-cell-depleted T cells, or PBMCs.

In the authors' methods: Estimated nucleated cell counts came from reference gene primer amplification. TCRdb keeps only in-frame clones here, not all; method: immunoSEQ multiplex PCR. The D gene and trimming were derived from the DNA, and the V and J assignments and clone size from that table. Altogether about 140,000 clones are present, approximately 80% being singletons, with the ten largest covering approximately 9.5%. This CDR3 has 14 residues. V gave up 4 bases and J gave up 6 bases; unmatched junction bases: 4. The germline gives CDR1 MRHNA, CDR2 SNTAGT. The source material was peripheral blood. This TCR derives from a woman aged 80 or over in a cohort sampled during active or convalescent COVID-19. The rearrangement links TRBV6-4 to TRBJ2-2; 8 nucleotides agree with TRBD1. CDR3 region: CASSVQGGAGELFF. In DNA form, the CDR3 reads TGTGCCAGCAGTGTACAGGGGGGTGCCGGGGAGCTGTTTTTT.